The rows below give T cell receptor beta chains drawn from one sample of a study of graft-versus-host responses after intestinal transplantation. For these TCRs, the target antigens are not known. Measured with immunoSEQ multiplex PCR; TCRdb has only the in-frame clones, and not every one. The repertoire has approximately 90,000 clones, roughly 80% of them found once; the top ten carry 0.65% to 0.85%. Sequencing was performed on unstimulated CD4+ T cells sorted from spleen or lymph node cells, taken before intestinal transplant. These receptors came from a human donor who received an intestinal transplant. Each CDR3 is given with its conserved first and last residue. Each record gives: CDR3 protein, CDR3 DNA, D gene, J gene, CDR3 length, V gene, clone size. A D gene is named only where the DNA matches it firmly. A clone size is listed for some rows: how often the clone was seen (once, few, many), or a class if it is expanded.

CDR3aa: CASSLVQGIVNTEAFF
CDR3nt: TGTGCCAGCAGTTTGGTACAGGGCATAGTGAACACTGAAGCTTTCTTT
d_gene: -
j_gene: TRBJ1-1
len: 16
v_gene: TRBV28
abundance: -

CDR3aa: CASSLLTGGNEQFF
CDR3nt: TGCGCCAGCAGCTTGTTGACAGGGGGGAATGAGCAGTTCTTC
d_gene: TRBD1
j_gene: TRBJ2-1
len: 14
v_gene: TRBV5-1
abundance: -

CDR3aa: CASRTQGEAYNEQFF
CDR3nt: TGTGCCAGCAGGACACAGGGGGAGGCATACAATGAGCAGTTCTTC
d_gene: TRBD1
j_gene: TRBJ2-1
len: 15
v_gene: TRBV6-5
abundance: -

CDR3aa: CASSQNSNQPQHF
CDR3nt: TGTGCCAGCAGTCAAAATAGCAATCAGCCCCAGCATTTT
d_gene: -
j_gene: TRBJ1-5
len: 13
v_gene: TRBV28
abundance: -

CDR3aa: CASKVGTKVNEKLFF
CDR3nt: TGTGCCAGCAAGGTCGGGACAAAAGTAAATGAAAAACTGTTTTTT
d_gene: -
j_gene: TRBJ1-4
len: 15
v_gene: TRBV6-4
abundance: few

CDR3aa: CATSRDGLAGGRGQFF
CDR3nt: TGTGCCACCAGCAGAGATGGGCTAGCGGGGGGGAGGGGGCAGTTCTTC
d_gene: TRBD2
j_gene: TRBJ2-1
len: 16
v_gene: TRBV15
abundance: once

CDR3aa: CASSFRPGGRETQYF
CDR3nt: TGTGCCAGCAGTTTCCGGCCAGGGGGAAGAGAGACCCAGTACTTC
d_gene: TRBD1
j_gene: TRBJ2-5
len: 15
v_gene: TRBV27
abundance: -

CDR3aa: CASSLEAVGASGNTIYF
CDR3nt: TGCGCCAGCAGCTTGGAAGCTGTGGGAGCCTCTGGAAACACCATATATTTT
d_gene: -
j_gene: TRBJ1-3
len: 17
v_gene: TRBV5-1
abundance: few

CDR3aa: CASSRTPPGLAGPGSYEQYF
CDR3nt: TGTGCCAGCAGCCGCACCCCCCCGGGACTAGCGGGTCCGGGGTCCTACGAGCAGTACTTC
d_gene: TRBD2
j_gene: TRBJ2-7
len: 20
v_gene: TRBV7-8
abundance: -

CDR3aa: CASSSGGGNQPQHF
CDR3nt: TGTGCCAGCAGCTCGGGGGGTGGCAATCAGCCCCAGCATTTT
d_gene: -
j_gene: TRBJ1-5
len: 14
v_gene: TRBV7-2
abundance: -

CDR3aa: CASSRTLEVSSGYTF
CDR3nt: TGTGCCAGCAGCCGGACGTTGGAGGTCTCGAGTGGCTACACCTTC
d_gene: -
j_gene: TRBJ1-2
len: 15
v_gene: TRBV6-1
abundance: few

CDR3aa: CASSLSGGRDYGYTF
CDR3nt: TGCGCCAGCAGCTTGAGCGGGGGGCGAGATTATGGCTACACCTTC
d_gene: -
j_gene: TRBJ1-2
len: 15
v_gene: TRBV5-1
abundance: -

CDR3aa: CSVVPGEQPQHF
CDR3nt: TGCAGCGTTGTCCCAGGGGAACAGCCCCAGCATTTT
d_gene: -
j_gene: TRBJ1-5
len: 12
v_gene: TRBV29-1
abundance: -

CDR3aa: CARRGVSNQPQHF
CDR3nt: TGTGCCCGGAGGGGCGTTAGCAATCAGCCCCAGCATTTT
d_gene: -
j_gene: TRBJ1-5
len: 13
v_gene: TRBV30
abundance: -

CDR3aa: CASSLTHREGNEQFF
CDR3nt: TGTGCCAGCAGCTTAACGCACCGGGAGGGCAATGAGCAGTTCTTC
d_gene: TRBD2
j_gene: TRBJ2-1
len: 15
v_gene: TRBV7-3
abundance: -

CDR3aa: CASSLEARYNEQFF
CDR3nt: TGTGCCAGCAGCTTGGAAGCGCGGTACAATGAGCAGTTCTTC
d_gene: -
j_gene: TRBJ2-1
len: 14
v_gene: TRBV7-8
abundance: -

CDR3aa: CASKGTGGQPQHF
CDR3nt: TGTGCCAGCAAAGGGACAGGGGGTCAGCCCCAGCATTTT
d_gene: TRBD1
j_gene: TRBJ1-5
len: 13
v_gene: TRBV28
abundance: -

CDR3aa: CASSRGLAGTDTQYF
CDR3nt: TGTGCCAGTAGTAGGGGACTAGCTGGTACAGATACGCAGTATTTT
d_gene: TRBD2
j_gene: TRBJ2-3
len: 15
v_gene: TRBV19
abundance: -

CDR3aa: CASSVAHGQGSRSGANVLTF
CDR3nt: TGTGCCAGCAGCGTAGCCCATGGACAGGGGAGTCGATCTGGGGCCAACGTCCTGACTTTC
d_gene: TRBD1
j_gene: TRBJ2-6
len: 20
v_gene: TRBV9
abundance: -

CDR3aa: CASSKSGGSYNEQFF
CDR3nt: TGTGCCAGCAGCAAATCGGGGGGCTCCTACAATGAGCAGTTCTTC
d_gene: TRBD2
j_gene: TRBJ2-1
len: 15
v_gene: TRBV6-5
abundance: -

CDR3aa: CASSLAAGGAETQYF
CDR3nt: TGCGCCAGCAGCTTGGCTGCGGGAGGTGCGGAGACCCAGTACTTC
d_gene: TRBD2
j_gene: TRBJ2-5
len: 15
v_gene: TRBV5-1
abundance: -

CDR3aa: CASSEAGGWDGSTDTQYF
CDR3nt: TGTGCCAGCAGTGAAGCGGGGGGTTGGGATGGGAGCACAGATACGCAGTATTTT
d_gene: -
j_gene: TRBJ2-3
len: 18
v_gene: TRBV6-1
abundance: -

CDR3aa: CASSQEVQRLSTDTQYF
CDR3nt: TGTGCCAGCAGCCAAGAAGTCCAGCGGCTTAGCACAGATACGCAGTATTTT
d_gene: -
j_gene: TRBJ2-3
len: 17
v_gene: TRBV4-2
abundance: once

CDR3aa: CAGRDRGDEQYF
CDR3nt: TGTGCCGGAAGGGACAGGGGCGACGAGCAGTACTTC
d_gene: TRBD1
j_gene: TRBJ2-7
len: 12
v_gene: TRBV2
abundance: few

CDR3aa: CSAGSGGVF
CDR3nt: TGCAGTGCCGGAAGCGGGGGTGTCTTT
d_gene: -
j_gene: TRBJ1-4
len: 9
v_gene: TRBV20-1
abundance: -

CDR3aa: CASSEDYTSTDTQYF
CDR3nt: TGTGCCAGCAGCGAGGACTACACTAGCACAGATACGCAGTATTTT
d_gene: -
j_gene: TRBJ2-3
len: 15
v_gene: TRBV5-4
abundance: -

CDR3aa: CASCGWREVGDTQYF
CDR3nt: TGCGCCAGCTGTGGATGGAGGGAGGTTGGAGATACGCAGTATTTT
d_gene: -
j_gene: TRBJ2-3
len: 15
v_gene: TRBV10-2
abundance: -

CDR3aa: CASSPHTDTQYF
CDR3nt: TGCGCCAGCAGCCCCCACACAGATACGCAGTATTTT
d_gene: -
j_gene: TRBJ2-3
len: 12
v_gene: TRBV5-1
abundance: -

CDR3aa: CASSAYTSYEQYF
CDR3nt: TGCGCCAGCAGCGCCTATACTAGCTACGAGCAGTACTTC
d_gene: -
j_gene: TRBJ2-7
len: 13
v_gene: TRBV5-1
abundance: few

CDR3aa: CASSQDGGVRGYGYTF
CDR3nt: TGCGCCAGCAGCCAAGATGGGGGGGTTCGGGGCTATGGCTACACCTTC
d_gene: -
j_gene: TRBJ1-2
len: 16
v_gene: TRBV4-1
abundance: -

CDR3aa: CASSQGTQGNTEAFF
CDR3nt: TGCGCCAGCAGCCAAGGTACACAGGGGAACACTGAAGCTTTCTTT
d_gene: -
j_gene: TRBJ1-1
len: 15
v_gene: TRBV4-1
abundance: few